These T cell receptor beta chains were read from a single sample in a study of identical twins. TCRdb re-derived calls from the 5' RACE reads in MiXCR, one entry per CDR3 protein. The sample shows hundreds of thousands of distinct CDR3 sequences, 9% to 15% of them seen only once. The data also belong to a second study, concerning yellow fever vaccine responses in identical twins.

Sequenced: PBMCs. The receptors come from a woman between 18 and 29 years old in good health. The CDR3 runs from the conserved cysteine through the conserved F or W. D genes are given only for firm matches. Size tells how often a clone was seen (once, few, many) or the class of an expanded clone, and some rows leave it out.

cdr3_aa: CSARTSGRLAKNIQYF
cdr3_nt: TGCAGTGCTAGGACTAGCGGGAGGTTAGCCAAAAACATTCAGTACTTC
d_call: TRBD2
j_call: TRBJ2-4
clone_size: many
v_call: TRBV20-1

cdr3_aa: CASSEELWGGDTQYF
cdr3_nt: TGTGCCAGCAGTGAGGAACTCTGGGGGGGAGATACGCAGTATTTT
d_call: TRBD2
j_call: TRBJ2-3
clone_size: few
v_call: TRBV6-4

cdr3_aa: CASSKVVSSYNSPLHF
cdr3_nt: TGTGCCAGCAGCAAAGTCGTGAGCTCCTATAATTCACCCCTCCACTTT
d_call: .
j_call: TRBJ1-6
clone_size: few
v_call: TRBV21-1

cdr3_aa: CSALKGLAGDTQYF
cdr3_nt: TGCAGTGCTCTAAAGGGACTAGCGGGGGATACGCAGTATTTT
d_call: TRBD2
j_call: TRBJ2-3
clone_size: few
v_call: TRBV20-1

cdr3_aa: CASSVAIWGKFF
cdr3_nt: TGTGCCAGCAGTGTAGCGATCTGGGGAAAGTTCTTC
d_call: .
j_call: TRBJ2-1
clone_size: few
v_call: TRBV12-3/TRBV12-4

cdr3_aa: CATSDFRDSTDTQYF
cdr3_nt: TGTGCCACCAGTGATTTTCGGGACTCTACAGATACGCAGTATTTT
d_call: .
j_call: TRBJ2-3
clone_size: .
v_call: TRBV24-1

cdr3_aa: CASRPGGLAMNNEQFF
cdr3_nt: TGTGCCAGCCGCCCCGGGGGACTAGCGATGAACAATGAGCAGTTCTTC
d_call: TRBD2
j_call: TRBJ2-1
clone_size: once
v_call: TRBV2

cdr3_aa: CASSLGEGDEKLFF
cdr3_nt: TGTGCCAGCAGCTTAGGGGAAGGGGATGAAAAACTGTTTTTT
d_call: .
j_call: TRBJ1-4
clone_size: few
v_call: TRBV7-6

cdr3_aa: CASSLRTGLSSYEQYF
cdr3_nt: TGTGCCAGCAGCTTGCGGACAGGGTTGAGCTCCTACGAGCAGTACTTC
d_call: TRBD1
j_call: TRBJ2-7
clone_size: .
v_call: TRBV11-1

cdr3_aa: CASSLFGGDTDTQYF
cdr3_nt: TGTGCCAGCAGCTTATTCGGCGGGGACACAGATACGCAGTATTTT
d_call: .
j_call: TRBJ2-3
clone_size: .
v_call: TRBV11-2

cdr3_aa: CASSVDPIDTQYF
cdr3_nt: TGTGCCAGCAGCGTGGACCCCATAGATACGCAGTATTTT
d_call: .
j_call: TRBJ2-3
clone_size: few
v_call: TRBV7-7

cdr3_aa: CASSYSTSGGAQGNTGELFF
cdr3_nt: TGTGCCAGCAGTTACTCAACTAGCGGGGGGGCGCAAGGGAACACCGGGGAGCTGTTTTTT
d_call: TRBD2
j_call: TRBJ2-2
clone_size: .
v_call: TRBV6-2/TRBV6-3

cdr3_aa: CASSQKVAGAGRLAGELFF
cdr3_nt: TGCGCCAGCAGCCAAAAGGTGGCGGGGGCAGGGCGGCTGGCCGGGGAGCTGTTTTTT
d_call: .
j_call: TRBJ2-2
clone_size: .
v_call: TRBV4-1

cdr3_aa: CASSQIFGETQYF
cdr3_nt: TGCGCCAGCAGCCAAATATTTGGAGAGACCCAGTACTTC
d_call: .
j_call: TRBJ2-5
clone_size: many
v_call: TRBV4-1

cdr3_aa: CASSPLRTGRETQYF
cdr3_nt: TGTGCCAGCTCACCACTAAGGACAGGGCGAGAGACCCAGTACTTC
d_call: TRBD1
j_call: TRBJ2-5
clone_size: .
v_call: TRBV18

cdr3_aa: CASSLKGANNEQFF
cdr3_nt: TGCGCCAGCAGCTTGAAGGGGGCAAACAATGAGCAGTTCTTC
d_call: TRBD1
j_call: TRBJ2-1
clone_size: .
v_call: TRBV5-1

cdr3_aa: CASSHNSDEQFF
cdr3_nt: TGCGCCAGCAGCCACAACAGCGATGAGCAGTTCTTC
d_call: .
j_call: TRBJ2-1
clone_size: .
v_call: TRBV4-1

cdr3_aa: CASSPYVGASHNEQFF
cdr3_nt: TGTGCCAGCAGCCCATACGTCGGGGCCTCCCACAATGAGCAGTTCTTC
d_call: .
j_call: TRBJ2-1
clone_size: few
v_call: TRBV28

cdr3_aa: CAISGSDKNIQYF
cdr3_nt: TGTGCCATCAGTGGTTCTGACAAAAACATTCAGTACTTC
d_call: .
j_call: TRBJ2-4
clone_size: .
v_call: TRBV10-3

cdr3_aa: CASSYRRQSSYEQYF
cdr3_nt: TGTGCCAGCAGTTACCGGCGACAGTCCTCCTACGAGCAGTACTTC
d_call: .
j_call: TRBJ2-7
clone_size: few
v_call: TRBV6-2/TRBV6-3

cdr3_aa: CASSESSRGRLDTQYF
cdr3_nt: TGCGCCAGCAGTGAGTCGAGTCGGGGGAGGTTAGATACGCAGTATTTT
d_call: .
j_call: TRBJ2-3
clone_size: .
v_call: TRBV10-1

cdr3_aa: CASSFGPNTEAFF
cdr3_nt: TGCGCCAGCAGCTTTGGTCCCAACACTGAAGCTTTCTTT
d_call: .
j_call: TRBJ1-1
clone_size: many
v_call: TRBV6-5

cdr3_aa: CASSPDVKPQHF
cdr3_nt: TGTGCCAGCAGTCCCGACGTTAAGCCCCAGCATTTT
d_call: .
j_call: TRBJ1-5
clone_size: .
v_call: TRBV12-3/TRBV12-4

cdr3_aa: CASSLRGGGNQETQYF
cdr3_nt: TGTGCCAGCAGTTTACGGGGCGGCGGGAACCAAGAGACCCAGTACTTC
d_call: .
j_call: TRBJ2-5
clone_size: .
v_call: TRBV12-3/TRBV12-4

cdr3_aa: CASSLGLALYEQYF
cdr3_nt: TGCGCCAGCAGCTTGGGACTAGCCCTCTACGAGCAGTACTTC
d_call: TRBD2
j_call: TRBJ2-7
clone_size: few
v_call: TRBV5-1

cdr3_aa: CASRLMGQNTGELFF
cdr3_nt: TGTGCCAGCAGGCTGATGGGACAAAACACCGGGGAGCTGTTTTTT
d_call: .
j_call: TRBJ2-2
clone_size: .
v_call: TRBV12-3/TRBV12-4

cdr3_aa: CSARRVVGSNEQFF
cdr3_nt: TGCAGTGCTAGACGAGTAGTAGGCTCCAATGAGCAGTTCTTC
d_call: .
j_call: TRBJ2-1
clone_size: many
v_call: TRBV20-1

cdr3_aa: CASTPTPNTGELFF
cdr3_nt: TGTGCCAGCACCCCAACACCGAACACCGGGGAGCTGTTTTTT
d_call: .
j_call: TRBJ2-2
clone_size: many
v_call: TRBV6-1

cdr3_aa: CASTIGGGTEAFF
cdr3_nt: TGTGCCAGCACTATAGGGGGAGGCACTGAAGCTTTCTTT
d_call: .
j_call: TRBJ1-1
clone_size: many
v_call: TRBV25-1

cdr3_aa: CASSPRPGSEEKLFF
cdr3_nt: TGTGCCAGCAGCCCGAGGCCGGGAAGCGAGGAAAAACTGTTTTTT
d_call: .
j_call: TRBJ1-4
clone_size: few
v_call: TRBV7-8